This is a list of T cell receptor beta chains from one sample in a study of T cell responses to AZD1222 COVID-19 vaccine. Sequencing used immunoSEQ multiplex PCR; TCRdb keeps in-frame clones, though not all of them. The sample gives about 150,000 clones, 65% to 90% of which show up once; roughly 8.7% is in the top ten. Specimen: peripheral blood, collected 28 days after the second dose of the MenACWY control vaccine. The receptors were sampled from an adult who received the MenACWY meningococcal vaccine as a control. CDR3s include the opening cysteine and the closing phenylalanine or tryptophan. A D gene is named only where the DNA matches it firmly.

v_gene: TRBV7-3
d_gene: TRBD1
CDR3aa: CASSSQTGAAEAFF

v_gene: TRBV6-4
d_gene: -
CDR3aa: CASSRDEGGEQFF

v_gene: TRBV19
d_gene: TRBD1
CDR3aa: CASSQFGATGESKFF

v_gene: TRBV28
d_gene: -
CDR3aa: CASYPQTGLWGVTDTQYF

v_gene: TRBV7-9
d_gene: -
CDR3aa: CASSSTGDEKLFF

v_gene: TRBV29-1
d_gene: TRBD1
CDR3aa: CSVEDGGQGSYEQYF

v_gene: TRBV12-3/TRBV12-4
d_gene: -
CDR3aa: CASRPLAFETQYF

v_gene: TRBV6-5
d_gene: TRBD1
CDR3aa: CASSLGQGSGNTIYF

v_gene: TRBV6-6
d_gene: -
CDR3aa: CASSYSLWGNEQYF

v_gene: TRBV5-1
d_gene: -
CDR3aa: CASSLEMGTGELFF

v_gene: TRBV5-6
d_gene: TRBD1
CDR3aa: CASRWSGQHNSPLHF

v_gene: TRBV2
d_gene: -
CDR3aa: CASSVDVSGANVLTF

v_gene: TRBV2
d_gene: TRBD1
CDR3aa: CASSAGQGAWSPLHF

v_gene: TRBV19
d_gene: TRBD1
CDR3aa: CASTPRDRGMGQPQHF

v_gene: TRBV29-1
d_gene: -
CDR3aa: CSVEVGVSTDTQYF

v_gene: TRBV28
d_gene: -
CDR3aa: CASSLLVRRDSEKLFF

v_gene: TRBV5-4
d_gene: -
CDR3aa: CASSGRVNEQFF

v_gene: TRBV7-9
d_gene: -
CDR3aa: CASSSFKALEQFF

v_gene: TRBV2
d_gene: -
CDR3aa: CASSDYTDTQYF

v_gene: TRBV18
d_gene: -
CDR3aa: CASSRGTANYQPQHF